This T cell receptor beta chain is drawn from a study of blood T cells in healthy people across ages. Findings and caveats of the study: When set beside aged donors, long-lived donors presented more naive CD4+ cells and higher diversity.

Notes on this clonotype: Its target is unknown.

Each donor supplied roughly 10 milliliters of peripheral blood. Germline values: CDR1 MDHEN, CDR2 SYDVKM. Trimming removed 11 bases at V and 5 bases at J, with 24 bases between. The CDR3 runs to 16 residues. The second PCR ran about 6 to 12 cycles with a sample-barcoded 5' primer and J-beta primers. Each TCR beta cDNA got a 12-nucleotide random molecular identifier. TCRdb re-derived calls from the 5' RACE reads in MiXCR, one entry per CDR3 protein. This table holds about 720,000 distinct CDR3 sequences, 22% found once. This TCR was sampled from a man aged 70-80 years in good health. The chain links TRBV28 to TRBJ1-4; D is unresolved. Input material: blood. The CDR3 nucleotides are TGTGCCGTTGACAACGGGCCACCGAGGGCCAATGAAAAACTGTTTTTT. It is translated as CAVDNGPPRANEKLFF.